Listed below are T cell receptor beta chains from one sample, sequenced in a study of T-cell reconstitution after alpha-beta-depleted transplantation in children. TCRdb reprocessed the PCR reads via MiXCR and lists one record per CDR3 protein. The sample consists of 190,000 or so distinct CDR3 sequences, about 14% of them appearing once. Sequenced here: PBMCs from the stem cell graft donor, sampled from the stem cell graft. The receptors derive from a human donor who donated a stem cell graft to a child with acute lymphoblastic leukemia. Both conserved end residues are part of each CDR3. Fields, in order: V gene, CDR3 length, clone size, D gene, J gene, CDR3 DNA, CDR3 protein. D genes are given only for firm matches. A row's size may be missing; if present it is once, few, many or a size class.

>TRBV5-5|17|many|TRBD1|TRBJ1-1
TGTGCCAGCAGCTGGCAGACAGGGACTTTAATGAACACTGAAGCTTTCTTT
CASSWQTGTLMNTEAFF
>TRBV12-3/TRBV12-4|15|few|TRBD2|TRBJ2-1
TGTGCCAGCAGTTATCCTAGCGGGAGGGAGGATGAGCAGTTCTTC
CASSYPSGREDEQFF
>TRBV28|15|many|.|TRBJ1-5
TGTGCCAGCAGTTTGCCAGGGAGGGGCAATCAGCCCCAGCATTTT
CASSLPGRGNQPQHF
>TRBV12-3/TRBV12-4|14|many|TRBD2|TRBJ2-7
TGTGCCAGCAGTGATAGCGGGAGGGCCTACGAGCAGTACTTC
CASSDSGRAYEQYF
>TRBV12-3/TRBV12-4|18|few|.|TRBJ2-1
TGTGCCAGCAGGTCCGGGACAGGCGGGGCGGGAGTAGTGAATGAGCAGTTCTTC
CASRSGTGGAGVVNEQFF
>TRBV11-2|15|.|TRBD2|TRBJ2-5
TGTGCCAGCAGCTTAGGGTGGGGACTAGCGGGAGCCCAGTACTTC
CASSLGWGLAGAQYF
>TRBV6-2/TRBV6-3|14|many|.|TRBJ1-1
TGTGCCAGCAGCCTCACTCAGATGAACACTGAAGCTTTCTTT
CASSLTQMNTEAFF
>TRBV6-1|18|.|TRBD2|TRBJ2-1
TGTGCCAGCAGTGTAACAAGAACGACTAGCGGGAGACGGAATGAGCAGTTCTTC
CASSVTRTTSGRRNEQFF
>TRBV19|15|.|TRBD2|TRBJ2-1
TGTGCCAGTAGTATAGATCTGGCGGGAGTTAGGGAGCAGTTCTTC
CASSIDLAGVREQFF
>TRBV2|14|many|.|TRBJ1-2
TGTGCCAGCAGTGAGACAGTGAGAAACTATGGCTACACCTTC
CASSETVRNYGYTF
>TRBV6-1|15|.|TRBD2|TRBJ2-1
TGTGCCAGCAGTGACGGACTAGCGGGGGACAATGAGCAGTTCTTC
CASSDGLAGDNEQFF
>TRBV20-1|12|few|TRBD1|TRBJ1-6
TGCAGTGCGGGGACAGGGGACTCACCCCTCCACTTT
CSAGTGDSPLHF
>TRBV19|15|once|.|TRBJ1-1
TGTGCCAGTAGTCTGGCCGGTGAACAGGACTTTGAAGCTTTCTTT
CASSLAGEQDFEAFF
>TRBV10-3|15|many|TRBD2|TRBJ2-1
TGTGCCATCAGACCTTTAGCGGGAGAGGGCAATGAGCAGTTCTTC
CAIRPLAGEGNEQFF
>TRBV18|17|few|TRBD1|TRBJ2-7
TGTGCCAGCTCACCGAGGCTGGCGCGGACAGGCGATTACGAGCAGTACTTC
CASSPRLARTGDYEQYF
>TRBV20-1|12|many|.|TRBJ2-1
TGCAGTGCTAGAGCCGTGGGCAGGGAGCAGTTCTTC
CSARAVGREQFF